These T cell receptor beta chains were read from a single sample in a study of T cells in Graves' hyperthyroidism and ophthalmopathy. TCRdb processed the multiplex PCR reads anew with MiXCR; each CDR3 protein has one entry. The table lists about 350,000 distinct CDR3 sequences, approximately 15% of them singletons. The sample consisted of blood. The receptors originated from a woman aged 25-40 years with Graves' hyperthyroidism. CDR3s include the opening cysteine and the closing phenylalanine or tryptophan. A D gene is named only where the DNA matches it firmly. Size is omitted from some rows. Given values are once, few, many or a class for expanded clones.

size,D,V,J,CDR3,DNA
.,.,TRBV11-2,TRBJ2-1,CASSWGPSYNEQFF,TGTGCCAGCAGCTGGGGACCATCCTACAATGAGCAGTTCTTC
many,.,TRBV6-1,TRBJ2-7,CASSQTETASKQYF,TGTGCCAGCAGCCAGACCGAGACAGCCTCTAAGCAGTACTTC
once,.,TRBV7-2,TRBJ2-1,CASTQTRAGNEQFF,TGTGCCAGCACCCAAACGAGGGCGGGCAATGAGCAGTTCTTC
many,.,TRBV6-1,TRBJ1-2,CASSYEYGYTF,TGTGCCAGCAGTTACGAGTATGGCTACACCTTC
many,.,TRBV2,TRBJ2-7,CASSPLGQYF,TGTGCCAGCAGTCCCCTAGGGCAGTACTTC
few,TRBD1,TRBV5-1,TRBJ2-5,CASSQGDLKGVRTTQYF,TGCGCCAGCAGCCAGGGGGACCTGAAGGGCGTCAGGACGACCCAGTACTTC
many,.,TRBV7-3,TRBJ2-5,CASSRGTEETQYF,TGTGCCAGCAGCAGAGGGACGGAAGAGACCCAGTACTTC
few,TRBD1,TRBV28,TRBJ2-7,CASRQGQGKEQYF,TGTGCCAGCAGACAAGGACAGGGCAAAGAGCAGTACTTC
.,TRBD2,TRBV4-1,TRBJ2-3,CASSQRTSREGDTQYF,TGCGCCAGCAGCCAAAGGACTAGTCGGGAGGGAGATACGCAGTATTTT
many,.,TRBV6-1,TRBJ2-5,CASSSPARLEETQYF,TGTGCCAGCAGTAGTCCTGCTAGGCTTGAAGAGACCCAGTACTTC
many,.,TRBV20-1,TRBJ1-1,CSAPTVRGNTEAFF,TGCAGTGCTCCGACAGTTAGGGGGAACACTGAAGCTTTCTTT
many,.,TRBV13,TRBJ2-7,CASSRADAEQYF,TGTGCCAGCAGTCGTGCCGACGCCGAGCAGTACTTC
.,.,TRBV3-1,TRBJ2-3,CASSQKTDTQYF,TGTGCCAGCAGCCAAAAGACAGATACGCAGTATTTT
many,.,TRBV20-1,TRBJ2-1,CSAIDIGLREQFF,TGCAGTGCTATTGATATAGGTCTGCGCGAGCAGTTCTTC
.,.,TRBV29-1,TRBJ2-5,CSAGMTPTVETQYF,TGCAGCGCCGGGATGACACCTACGGTGGAGACCCAGTACTTC
.,TRBD2,TRBV6-1,TRBJ2-5,CASSEDGLAVETQYF,TGTGCCAGCAGTGAAGATGGACTAGCCGTGGAGACCCAGTACTTC
.,.,TRBV27,TRBJ2-1,CASSWAGGNEQFF,TGTGCCAGCAGTTGGGCAGGGGGGAATGAGCAGTTCTTC
.,.,TRBV6-4,TRBJ2-1,CASIREDEQFF,TGTGCCAGCATTAGAGAGGATGAGCAGTTCTTC
.,.,TRBV6-1,TRBJ2-5,CASRRPPNQETQYF,TGTGCCAGCCGCCGACCTCCAAATCAAGAGACCCAGTACTTC
many,.,TRBV15,TRBJ2-7,CATREGRAGYHYEQYF,TGTGCCACCAGAGAGGGGCGTGCAGGGTATCACTACGAGCAGTACTTC
few,.,TRBV13,TRBJ2-7,CASRRGGSKYEQYF,TGTGCCAGCAGACGGGGTGGCTCAAAATACGAGCAGTACTTC
many,.,TRBV5-1,TRBJ1-1,CASSLTGRITEAFF,TGCGCCAGCAGCTTGACAGGGAGAATCACTGAAGCTTTCTTT
.,TRBD1,TRBV7-9,TRBJ2-7,CASSLGTGMYEQYF,TGTGCCAGCAGCTTAGGGACAGGGATGTACGAGCAGTACTTC
.,TRBD1,TRBV10-3,TRBJ1-3,CAIRRTGEGNTIYF,TGTGCCATCAGGAGGACAGGAGAAGGAAACACCATATATTTT
few,.,TRBV6-1,TRBJ1-4,CASRGGQANEKLFF,TGTGCCAGCAGGGGGGGTCAAGCTAATGAAAAACTGTTTTTT
many,.,TRBV27,TRBJ2-5,CASSYSDRPGETQYF,TGTGCCAGCAGTTATTCCGACCGACCAGGCGAGACCCAGTACTTC
.,TRBD1,TRBV30,TRBJ2-1,CAWKTTGGSVGEQFF,TGTGCCTGGAAGACCACAGGGGGGTCGGTCGGTGAGCAGTTCTTC
many,TRBD1,TRBV7-9,TRBJ2-7,CASSQQGDSSYEQYF,TGTGCCAGCAGCCAACAGGGGGATAGCTCCTACGAGCAGTACTTC
many,.,TRBV11-1,TRBJ2-4,CASSLAATELAKNIQYF,TGTGCCAGCAGCTTAGCAGCGACAGAACTAGCCAAAAACATTCAGTACTTC
many,.,TRBV25-1,TRBJ1-1,CASSEWVQERAFF,TGTGCCAGCAGTGAATGGGTACAGGAGCGGGCTTTCTTT
few,.,TRBV11-2,TRBJ1-2,CASSRGARSDGYTF,TGTGCCAGCAGCCGTGGAGCGCGATCTGATGGCTACACCTTC
many,.,TRBV28,TRBJ2-1,CATSGLRGSYNEQFF,TGTGCCACCTCGGGACTTCGAGGGTCATACAATGAGCAGTTCTTC
many,.,TRBV20-1,TRBJ1-5,CSARGGTSSNQPQHF,TGCAGTGCTAGAGGGGGCACCTCTAGCAATCAGCCCCAGCATTTT
.,.,TRBV6-2/TRBV6-3,TRBJ1-2,CASSYTEGFGYTF,TGTGCCAGCAGTTACACCGAAGGGTTTGGCTACACCTTC
.,TRBD2,TRBV7-2,TRBJ2-5,CASSEWTSGYQETQYF,TGTGCCAGCAGCGAGTGGACTAGCGGGTACCAAGAGACCCAGTACTTC
.,TRBD1,TRBV7-9,TRBJ2-2,CASSQTLGQAKDTGELFF,TGTGCCAGCAGCCAAACTTTGGGACAGGCGAAAGACACCGGGGAGCTGTTTTTT
many,.,TRBV28,TRBJ2-7,CASSPEGYEQYF,TGTGCCAGCAGCCCAGAGGGTTACGAGCAGTACTTC
.,.,TRBV28,TRBJ2-2,CASGLESWSSRELFF,TGTGCCAGCGGGCTAGAGTCCTGGTCCAGCAGGGAGCTGTTTTTT
.,.,TRBV6-2/TRBV6-3,TRBJ2-7,CASSLDRTVVEQYF,TGTGCCAGCAGTCTAGACCGGACAGTGGTCGAGCAGTACTTC
many,TRBD1,TRBV2,TRBJ2-7,CASPPGPGGYEQYF,TGTGCCAGCCCACCTGGGCCAGGGGGCTACGAGCAGTACTTC
.,.,TRBV20-1,TRBJ2-5,CSARALSSAQETQYF,TGCAGTGCTAGAGCCCTAAGTAGCGCACAAGAGACCCAGTACTTC
many,.,TRBV28,TRBJ2-3,CASGVPGLAGSTDTQYF,TGTGCCAGCGGGGTACCTGGGCTAGCTGGTAGCACAGATACGCAGTATTTT
many,.,TRBV24-1,TRBJ1-5,CATSDPGENQPQHF,TGTGCCACCAGTGACCCTGGAGAGAATCAGCCCCAGCATTTT
few,.,TRBV5-6,TRBJ2-3,CASKEGGSTDTQYF,TGTGCCAGCAAAGAAGGTGGGAGCACAGATACGCAGTATTTT
many,TRBD2,TRBV5-5,TRBJ2-1,CASSFGRGYNEQFF,TGTGCCAGCAGCTTCGGGAGGGGGTACAATGAGCAGTTCTTC
.,.,TRBV7-3,TRBJ2-5,CASSLSFQETQYF,TGTGCCAGCAGCTTGAGTTTCCAAGAGACCCAGTACTTC
many,.,TRBV9,TRBJ1-1,CASSGTSNTEAFF,TGTGCCAGCAGCGGGACTTCGAACACTGAAGCTTTCTTT
few,.,TRBV30,TRBJ2-7,CAWSGENYEQYF,TGTGCCTGGAGTGGGGAGAACTACGAGCAGTACTTC
many,TRBD2,TRBV11-3,TRBJ2-7,CASSSVLAGGSYEQYF,TGTGCCAGCAGCTCGGTACTAGCGGGAGGGTCCTACGAGCAGTACTTC
many,.,TRBV18,TRBJ2-5,CASSPVTSNQETQYF,TGTGCCAGCTCACCCGTCACAAGCAACCAAGAGACCCAGTACTTC
few,.,TRBV29-1,TRBJ1-3,CSGQFHSGNTIYF,TGCAGTGGACAGTTCCACTCTGGAAACACCATATATTTT
.,.,TRBV3-1,TRBJ1-6,CASSRQIYNSPLHF,TGTGCCAGCAGCCGGCAGATTTATAATTCACCCCTCCACTTT
.,TRBD1,TRBV24-1,TRBJ2-7,CATSDPDRGSYEQYF,TGTGCCACCAGTGACCCGGACAGGGGGTCCTACGAGCAGTACTTC
many,TRBD2,TRBV7-3,TRBJ2-7,CASSPRAGGSYEQYF,TGTGCCAGCAGCCCCAGAGCGGGAGGGTCCTACGAGCAGTACTTC
.,TRBD1,TRBV5-5,TRBJ2-2,CASSPWTGYTGELFF,TGTGCCAGCAGCCCGTGGACAGGCTACACCGGGGAGCTGTTTTTT
many,.,TRBV7-9,TRBJ2-1,CASSLGTGEVDEQFF,TGTGCCAGCAGCTTAGGGACGGGAGAGGTCGATGAGCAGTTCTTC
few,TRBD2,TRBV10-3,TRBJ2-7,CAISPGTSGYEQYF,TGTGCCATCAGCCCCGGGACTAGCGGCTACGAGCAGTACTTC